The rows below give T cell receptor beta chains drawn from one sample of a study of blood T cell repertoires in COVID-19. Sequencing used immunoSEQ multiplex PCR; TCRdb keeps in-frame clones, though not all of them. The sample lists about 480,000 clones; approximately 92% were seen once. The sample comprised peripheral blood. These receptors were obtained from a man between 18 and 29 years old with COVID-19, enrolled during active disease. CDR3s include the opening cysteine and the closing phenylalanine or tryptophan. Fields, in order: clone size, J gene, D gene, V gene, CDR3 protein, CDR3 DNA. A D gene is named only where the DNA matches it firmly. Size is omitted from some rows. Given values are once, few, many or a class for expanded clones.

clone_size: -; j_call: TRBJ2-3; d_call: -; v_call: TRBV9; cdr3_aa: CASSVGGLSTDTQYF; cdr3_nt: TGTGCCAGCAGCGTAGGGGGGCTTAGCACAGATACGCAGTATTTT
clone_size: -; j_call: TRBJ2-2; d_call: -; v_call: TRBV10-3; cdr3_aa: CATKGAGHNTGELFF; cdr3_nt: TGTGCCACCAAAGGGGCAGGACATAACACCGGGGAGCTGTTTTTT
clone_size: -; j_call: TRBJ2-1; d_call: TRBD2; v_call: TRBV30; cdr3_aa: CAWSAGATYNEQFF; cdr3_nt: TGTGCCTGGAGCGCGGGAGCCACCTACAATGAGCAGTTCTTC
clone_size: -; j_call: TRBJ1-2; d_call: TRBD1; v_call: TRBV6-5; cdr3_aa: CASRLGQGVHDGYTF; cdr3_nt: TGTGCCAGCAGGCTAGGACAGGGAGTTCACGATGGCTACACCTTC
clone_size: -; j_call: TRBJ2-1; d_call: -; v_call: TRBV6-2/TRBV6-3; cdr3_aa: CASSYSLAQFF; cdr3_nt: TGTGCCAGCAGTTACTCGCTAGCGCAGTTCTTC
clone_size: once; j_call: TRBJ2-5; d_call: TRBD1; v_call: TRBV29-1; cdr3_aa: CSVAVGTGVVTQYF; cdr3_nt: TGCAGCGTTGCCGTGGGGACAGGGGTGGTGACCCAGTACTTC
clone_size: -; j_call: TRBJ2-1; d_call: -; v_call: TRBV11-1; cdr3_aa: CASSLSQGGVVEQFF; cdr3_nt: TGTGCCAGCAGCTTATCTCAGGGGGGTGTTGTTGAGCAGTTCTTC
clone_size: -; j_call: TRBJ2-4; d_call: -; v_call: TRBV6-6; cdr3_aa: CASSPTQTGAKNIQYF; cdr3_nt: TGTGCCAGCAGTCCGACCCAAACAGGGGCCAAAAACATTCAGTACTTC
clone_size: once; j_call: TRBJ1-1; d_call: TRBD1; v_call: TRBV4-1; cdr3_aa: CASNSWDRGKGTEAFF; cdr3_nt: TGCGCCTCGAACTCATGGGACAGGGGGAAAGGCACTGAAGCTTTCTTT
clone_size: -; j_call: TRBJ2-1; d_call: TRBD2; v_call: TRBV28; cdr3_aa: CASSEGGLAGNSRFF; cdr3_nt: TGTGCCAGCAGTGAGGGGGGACTAGCGGGAAATTCTCGGTTCTTC
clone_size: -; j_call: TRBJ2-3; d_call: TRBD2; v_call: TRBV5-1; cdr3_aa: CASSLATGGTDTQYF; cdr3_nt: TGCGCCAGCAGCTTGGCCACCGGGGGGACAGATACGCAGTATTTT
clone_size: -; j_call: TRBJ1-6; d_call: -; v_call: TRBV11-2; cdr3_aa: CASSSQQGPLHF; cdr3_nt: TGTGCCAGCAGCTCCCAACAGGGTCCCCTCCACTTT
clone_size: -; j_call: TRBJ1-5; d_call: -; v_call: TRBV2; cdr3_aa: CASSLQGRASNQPQHF; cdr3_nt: TGTGCCAGCAGTCTACAGGGAAGAGCTAGCAATCAGCCCCAGCATTTT
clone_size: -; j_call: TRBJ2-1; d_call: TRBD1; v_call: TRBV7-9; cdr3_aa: CASSGRDRGVHEQFF; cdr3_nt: TGTGCCAGCAGCGGCCGGGACAGGGGGGTCCATGAGCAGTTCTTC
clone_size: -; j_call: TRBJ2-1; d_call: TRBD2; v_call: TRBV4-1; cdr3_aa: CASSRWVSGSTDEQFF; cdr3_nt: TGCGCCAGCAGCCGATGGGTGAGCGGGAGTACCGATGAGCAGTTCTTC
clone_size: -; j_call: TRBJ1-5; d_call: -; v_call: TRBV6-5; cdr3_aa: CASIPSIDQPQHF; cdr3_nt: TGTGCCAGCATCCCTAGTATAGATCAGCCCCAGCATTTT
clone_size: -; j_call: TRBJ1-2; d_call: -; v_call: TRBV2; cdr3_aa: CASSEGFANYGYTF; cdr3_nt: TGTGCCAGCAGTGAAGGCTTCGCGAACTATGGCTACACCTTC
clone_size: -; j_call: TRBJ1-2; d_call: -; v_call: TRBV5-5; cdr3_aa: CASSPTTGSGYTF; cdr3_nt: TGTGCCAGCAGCCCAACGACAGGTAGCGGCTACACCTTC
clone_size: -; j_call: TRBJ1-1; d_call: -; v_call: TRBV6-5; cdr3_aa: CASSYSNRNTEAFF; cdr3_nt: TGTGCCAGCAGTTACTCGAACAGAAACACTGAAGCTTTCTTT
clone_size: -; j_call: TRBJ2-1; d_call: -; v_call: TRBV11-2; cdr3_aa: CASSRGIRNEQFF; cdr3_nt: TGTGCCAGCAGCAGGGGCATACGCAATGAGCAGTTCTTC